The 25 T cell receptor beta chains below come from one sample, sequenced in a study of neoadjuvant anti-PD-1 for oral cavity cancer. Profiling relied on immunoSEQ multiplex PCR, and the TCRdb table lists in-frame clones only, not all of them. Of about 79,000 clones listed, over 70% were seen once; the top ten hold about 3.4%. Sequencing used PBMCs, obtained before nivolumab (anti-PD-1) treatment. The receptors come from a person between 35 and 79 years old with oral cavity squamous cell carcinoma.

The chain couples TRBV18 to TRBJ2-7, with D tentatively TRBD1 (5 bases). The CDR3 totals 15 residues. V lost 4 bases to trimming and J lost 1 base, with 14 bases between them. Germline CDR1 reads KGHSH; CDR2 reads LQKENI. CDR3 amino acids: CASSLTAPLSYEQYF. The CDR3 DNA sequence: TGTGCCAGCTCACTGACAGCGCCCCTTTCCTACGAGCAGTACTTC.

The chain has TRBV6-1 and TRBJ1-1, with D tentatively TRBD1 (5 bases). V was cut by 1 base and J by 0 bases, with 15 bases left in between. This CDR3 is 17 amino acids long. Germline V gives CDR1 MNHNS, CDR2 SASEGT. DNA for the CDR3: TGTGCCAGCAGTGAAGAGGTGTGGGGCAGCTTGAACACTGAAGCTTTCTTT. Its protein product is CASSEEVWGSLNTEAFF.

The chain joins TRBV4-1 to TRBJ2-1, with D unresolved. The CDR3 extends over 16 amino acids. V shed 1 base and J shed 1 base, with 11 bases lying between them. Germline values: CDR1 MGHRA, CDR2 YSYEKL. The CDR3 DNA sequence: TGCGCCAGCAGCCAAGTTAGGATTTTATCCTACAATGAGCAGTTCTTC. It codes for CASSQVRILSYNEQFF.

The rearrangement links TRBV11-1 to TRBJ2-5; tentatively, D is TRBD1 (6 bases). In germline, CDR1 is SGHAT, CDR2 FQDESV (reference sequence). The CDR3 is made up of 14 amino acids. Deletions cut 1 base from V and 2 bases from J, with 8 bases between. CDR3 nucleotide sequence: TGTGCCAGCAGCTTAGGGACAGCACAAGAGACCCAGTACTTC. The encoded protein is CASSLGTAQETQYF.

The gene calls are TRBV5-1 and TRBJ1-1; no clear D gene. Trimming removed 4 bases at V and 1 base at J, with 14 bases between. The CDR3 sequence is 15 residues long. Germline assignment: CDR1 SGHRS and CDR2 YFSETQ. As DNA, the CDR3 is TGCGCCAGCAGCGCCCCCTATAGATCGAACACTGAAGCTTTCTTT. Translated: CASSAPYRSNTEAFF.

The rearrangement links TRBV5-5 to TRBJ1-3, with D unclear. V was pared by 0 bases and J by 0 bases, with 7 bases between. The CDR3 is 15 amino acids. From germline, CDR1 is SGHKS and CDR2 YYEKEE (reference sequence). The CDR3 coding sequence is TGTGCCAGCAGCTTGGATCCGTACTCTGGAAACACCATATATTTT. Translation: CASSLDPYSGNTIYF.

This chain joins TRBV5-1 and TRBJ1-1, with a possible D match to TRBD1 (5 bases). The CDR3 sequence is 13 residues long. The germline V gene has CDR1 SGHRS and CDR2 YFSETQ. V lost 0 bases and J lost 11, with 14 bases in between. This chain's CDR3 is CASSLAGRSTAFF. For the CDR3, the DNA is TGCGCCAGCAGCTTGGCAGGGAGGTCTACGGCTTTCTTT.

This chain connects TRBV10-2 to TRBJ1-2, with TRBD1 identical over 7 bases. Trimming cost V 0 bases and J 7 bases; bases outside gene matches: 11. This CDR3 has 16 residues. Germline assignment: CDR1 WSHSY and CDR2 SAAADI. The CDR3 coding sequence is TGCGCCAGCAGTGAGTCGATAGAAGGGGGCGCGGGTGGCTACACCTTC. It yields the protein CASSESIEGGAGGYTF.

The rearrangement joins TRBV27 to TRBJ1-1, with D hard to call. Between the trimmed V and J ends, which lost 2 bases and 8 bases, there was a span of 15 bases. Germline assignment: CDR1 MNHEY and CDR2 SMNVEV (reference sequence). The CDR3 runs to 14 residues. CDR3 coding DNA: TGTGCCAGCAGTTTAAAACCCCTCGGCTCCGAAGCTTTCTTT. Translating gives CASSLKPLGSEAFF.

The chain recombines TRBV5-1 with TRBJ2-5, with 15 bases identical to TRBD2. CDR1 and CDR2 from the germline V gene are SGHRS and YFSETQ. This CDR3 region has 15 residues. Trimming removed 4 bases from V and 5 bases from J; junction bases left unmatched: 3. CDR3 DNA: TGCGCCAGCAGCGAGGGACTAGCGGGAGGTGAGACCCAGTACTTC. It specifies CASSEGLAGGETQYF.

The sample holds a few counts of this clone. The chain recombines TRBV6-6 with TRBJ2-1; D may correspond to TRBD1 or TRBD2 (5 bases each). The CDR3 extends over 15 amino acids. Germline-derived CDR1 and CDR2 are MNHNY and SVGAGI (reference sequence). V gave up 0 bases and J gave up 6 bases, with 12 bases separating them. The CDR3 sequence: CASSYSTGPANEQFF. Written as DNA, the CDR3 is TGTGCCAGCAGTTACTCAACGGGGCCCGCCAATGAGCAGTTCTTC.

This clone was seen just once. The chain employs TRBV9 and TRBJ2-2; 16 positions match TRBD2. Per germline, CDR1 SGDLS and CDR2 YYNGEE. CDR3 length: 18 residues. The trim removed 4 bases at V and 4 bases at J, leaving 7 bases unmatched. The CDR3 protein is CASSPGLAGGRATGELFF. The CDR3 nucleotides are TGTGCCAGCAGCCCGGGACTAGCGGGGGGGCGGGCCACCGGGGAGCTGTTTTTT.

The CDR3 DNA sequence: TGCGCCAGCAGCTTGGCAGGGACGGCCTATAATTCACCCCTCCACTTT. The encoded protein is CASSLAGTAYNSPLHF. The rearrangement uses TRBV5-1 and TRBJ1-6; the D gene is possibly TRBD1 (5 bases). Per the germline V gene, CDR1 is SGHRS and CDR2 is YFSETQ. V lost 0 bases to trimming and J lost 2 bases, with 9 bases between them. This CDR3 spans 16 amino acids.

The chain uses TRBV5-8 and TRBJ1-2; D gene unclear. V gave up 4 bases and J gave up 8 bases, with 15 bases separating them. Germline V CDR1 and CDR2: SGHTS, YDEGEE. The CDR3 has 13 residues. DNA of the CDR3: TGTGCCAGCAGCCCTTGGTACACGTGGGGCTACACCTTC. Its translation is CASSPWYTWGYTF. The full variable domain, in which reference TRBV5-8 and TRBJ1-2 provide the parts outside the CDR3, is EAGVTQSPTHLIKTRGQQATLRCSPISGHTSVYWYQQALGLGLQFLLWYDEGEERNRGNFPPRFSGRQFPNYSSELNVNALELEDSALYLCASSPWYTWGYTFGSGTRLTVV.

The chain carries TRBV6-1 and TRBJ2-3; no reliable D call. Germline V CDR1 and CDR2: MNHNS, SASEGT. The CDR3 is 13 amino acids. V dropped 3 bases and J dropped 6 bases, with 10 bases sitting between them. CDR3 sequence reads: CASSDPPSDTQYF. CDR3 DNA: TGTGCCAGCAGTGATCCGCCGTCCGATACGCAGTATTTT.

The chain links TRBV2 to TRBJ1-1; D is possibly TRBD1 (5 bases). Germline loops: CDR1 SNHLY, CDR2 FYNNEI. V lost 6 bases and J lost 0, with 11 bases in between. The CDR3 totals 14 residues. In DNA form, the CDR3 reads TGTGCCAGCAGGTACGACAGCTTGAACACTGAAGCTTTCTTT. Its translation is CASRYDSLNTEAFF.

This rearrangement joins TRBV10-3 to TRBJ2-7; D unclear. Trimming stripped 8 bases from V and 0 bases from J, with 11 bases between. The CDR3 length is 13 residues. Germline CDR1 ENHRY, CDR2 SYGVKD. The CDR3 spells CAIRGRLSYEQYF. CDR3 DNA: TGTGCCATCCGTGGACGGCTCTCCTACGAGCAGTACTTC.

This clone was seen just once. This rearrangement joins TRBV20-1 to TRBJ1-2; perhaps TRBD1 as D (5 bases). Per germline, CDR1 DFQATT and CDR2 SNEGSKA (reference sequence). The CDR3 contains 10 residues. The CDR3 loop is CSVPGDGYTF. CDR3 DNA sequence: TGCAGCGTCCCGGGGGATGGCTACACCTTC.

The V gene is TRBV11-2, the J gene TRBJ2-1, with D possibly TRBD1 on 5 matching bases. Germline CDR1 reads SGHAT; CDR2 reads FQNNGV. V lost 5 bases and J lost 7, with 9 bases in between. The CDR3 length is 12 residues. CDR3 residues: CASSRDSNEQFF. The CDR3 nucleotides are TGTGCCAGCAGCCGAGACAGTAATGAGCAGTTCTTC.

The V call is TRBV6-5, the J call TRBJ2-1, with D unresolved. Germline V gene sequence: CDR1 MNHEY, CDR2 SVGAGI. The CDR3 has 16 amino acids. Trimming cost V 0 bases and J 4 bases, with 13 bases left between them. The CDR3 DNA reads TGTGCCAGCAGTTACTCGTATGGACCGAGATACAATGAGCAGTTCTTC. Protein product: CASSYSYGPRYNEQFF.

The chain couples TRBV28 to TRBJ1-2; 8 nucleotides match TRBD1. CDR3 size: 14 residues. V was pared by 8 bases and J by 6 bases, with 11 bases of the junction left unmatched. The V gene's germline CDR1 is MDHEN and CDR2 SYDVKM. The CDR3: CASSESGQGDGYTF. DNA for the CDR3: TGTGCCAGCTCAGAAAGCGGACAGGGAGATGGCTACACCTTC.

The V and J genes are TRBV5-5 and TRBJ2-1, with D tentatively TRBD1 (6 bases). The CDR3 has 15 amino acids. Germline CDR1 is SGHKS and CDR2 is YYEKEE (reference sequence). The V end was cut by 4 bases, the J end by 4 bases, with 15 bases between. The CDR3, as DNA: TGTGCCAGCAGCCCCTCCTACGGACAGTACAATGAGCAGTTCTTC. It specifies CASSPSYGQYNEQFF. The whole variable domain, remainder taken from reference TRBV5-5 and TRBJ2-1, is DAGVTQSPTHLIKTRGQQVTLRCSPISGHKSVSWYQQVLGQGPQFIFQYYEKEERGRGNFPDRFSARQFPNYSSELNVNALLLGDSALYLCASSPSYGQYNEQFFGPGTRLTVL.

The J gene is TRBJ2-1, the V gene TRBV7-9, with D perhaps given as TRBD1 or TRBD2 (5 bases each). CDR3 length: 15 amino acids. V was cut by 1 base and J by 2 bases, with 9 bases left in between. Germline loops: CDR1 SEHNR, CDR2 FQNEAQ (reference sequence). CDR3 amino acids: CASSLGGNPYNEQFF. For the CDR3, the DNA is TGTGCCAGCAGCTTAGGGGGGAACCCCTACAATGAGCAGTTCTTC.

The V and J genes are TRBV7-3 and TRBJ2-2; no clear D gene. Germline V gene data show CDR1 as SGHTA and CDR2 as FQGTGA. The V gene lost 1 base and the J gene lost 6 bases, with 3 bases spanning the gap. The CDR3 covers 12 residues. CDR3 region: CASSLRAGELFF. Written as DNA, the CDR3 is TGTGCCAGCAGCTTAAGGGCCGGGGAGCTGTTTTTT.

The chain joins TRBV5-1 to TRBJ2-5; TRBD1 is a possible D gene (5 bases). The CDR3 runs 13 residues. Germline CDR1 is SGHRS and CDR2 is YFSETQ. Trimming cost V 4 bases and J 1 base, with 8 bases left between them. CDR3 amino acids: CASSRGFQETQYF. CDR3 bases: TGCGCCAGCAGCAGGGGATTCCAAGAGACCCAGTACTTC.